This T cell receptor beta chain was obtained from a study of blood T cell repertoires in COVID-19. Study at large: The origin of the acute and convalescent COVID-19 samples was the United States, Italy and Spain. Nucleic acid was either cDNA or gDNA, and it came from T cells, B-cell-depleted T cells, or PBMCs.

Per the authors' pipeline: Using reference gene primer amplification, nucleated cell counts were estimated. Using immunoSEQ multiplex PCR, the repertoire was profiled, and TCRdb retains in-frame clones only, with some absent. V and J calls and clone size are copied from that table; D and trimming were computed from the DNA. The table records approximately 94,000 clones, around four fifths of them present only once. CDR1 MDHEN and CDR2 SYDVKM come from the germline V gene. V dropped 6 bases and J dropped 0 bases, with 11 bases sitting between them. This CDR3 contains 15 residues. The TCR comes from a woman in her 70s with acute or convalescent COVID-19. J is TRBJ1-4 and V is TRBV28; D gene unclear. Sequencing was carried out using peripheral blood. CDR3 DNA sequence: TGTGCCAGCAGCCTTCCCTTTGCAACTAATGAAAAACTGTTTTTT. Protein sequence: CASSLPFATNEKLFF.